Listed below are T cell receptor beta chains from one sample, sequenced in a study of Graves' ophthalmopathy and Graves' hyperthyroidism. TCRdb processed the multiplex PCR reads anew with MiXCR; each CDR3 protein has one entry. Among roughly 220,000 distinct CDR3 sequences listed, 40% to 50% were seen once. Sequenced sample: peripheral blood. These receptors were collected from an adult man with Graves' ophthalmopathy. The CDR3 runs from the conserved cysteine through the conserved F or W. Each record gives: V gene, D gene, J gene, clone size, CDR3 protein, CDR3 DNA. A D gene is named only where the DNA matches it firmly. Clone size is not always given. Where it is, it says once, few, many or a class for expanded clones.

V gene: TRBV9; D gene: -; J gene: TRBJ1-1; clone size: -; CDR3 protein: CASSPRQGLISEAFF; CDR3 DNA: TGTGCCAGCAGCCCAAGGCAGGGCCTGATTAGTGAAGCTTTCTTT
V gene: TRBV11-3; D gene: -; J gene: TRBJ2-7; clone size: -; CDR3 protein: CASSLGGWEQYF; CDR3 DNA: TGTGCCAGCAGCTTAGGAGGTTGGGAGCAGTACTTC
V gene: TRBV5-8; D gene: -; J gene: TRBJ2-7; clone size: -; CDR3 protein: CASGWTDLGEQYF; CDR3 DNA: TGTGCCAGCGGGTGGACGGACTTAGGCGAGCAGTACTTC
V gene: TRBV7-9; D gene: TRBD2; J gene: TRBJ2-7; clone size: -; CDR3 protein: CASSSTGTSVYEQYF; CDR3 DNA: TGTGCCAGCAGCTCAACCGGGACTAGCGTCTACGAGCAGTACTTC
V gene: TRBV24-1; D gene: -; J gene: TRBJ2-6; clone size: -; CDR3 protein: CATSAWGSGANVLTF; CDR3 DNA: TGTGCCACCAGCGCTTGGGGGTCTGGGGCCAACGTCCTGACTTTC
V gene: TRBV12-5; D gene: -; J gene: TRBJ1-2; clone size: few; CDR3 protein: CASSVRGLNYGYTF; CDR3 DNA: TGTGCCAGCTCTGTCAGGGGCCTTAACTATGGCTACACCTTC
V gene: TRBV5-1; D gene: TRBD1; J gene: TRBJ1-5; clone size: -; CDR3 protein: CASSPTGHPNQPQHF; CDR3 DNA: TGCGCCAGCAGCCCGACAGGGCACCCCAATCAGCCCCAGCATTTT
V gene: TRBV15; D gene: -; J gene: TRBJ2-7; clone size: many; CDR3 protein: CATSGDYEQYF; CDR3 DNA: TGTGCCACCAGCGGAGACTACGAGCAGTACTTC
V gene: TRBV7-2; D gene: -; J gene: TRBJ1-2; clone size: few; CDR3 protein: CASSLRSNYGYTF; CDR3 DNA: TGTGCCAGCAGCTTGAGGTCGAACTATGGCTACACCTTC
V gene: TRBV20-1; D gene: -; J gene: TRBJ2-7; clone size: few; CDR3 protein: CSARDARVNEQYF; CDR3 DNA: TGCAGTGCTAGAGATGCCAGGGTCAACGAGCAGTACTTC
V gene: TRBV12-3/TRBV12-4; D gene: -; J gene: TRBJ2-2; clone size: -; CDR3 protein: CASSSRVVLNTGELFF; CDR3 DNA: TGTGCCAGCAGTTCCCGCGTGGTCCTAAACACCGGGGAGCTGTTTTTT
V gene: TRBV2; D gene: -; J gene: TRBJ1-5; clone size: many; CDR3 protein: CASNGRDTNQPQHF; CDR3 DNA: TGTGCCAGCAATGGAAGGGACACCAATCAGCCCCAGCATTTT
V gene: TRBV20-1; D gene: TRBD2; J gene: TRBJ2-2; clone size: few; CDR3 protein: CSAKGTSGGPGTGELFF; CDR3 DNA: TGCAGTGCTAAAGGGACTAGCGGGGGGCCGGGCACCGGGGAGCTGTTTTTT
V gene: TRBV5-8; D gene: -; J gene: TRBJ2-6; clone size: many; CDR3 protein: CASSLEQVGTSGANVLTF; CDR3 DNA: TGTGCCAGCAGCTTAGAACAGGTGGGAACCTCTGGGGCCAACGTCCTGACTTTC
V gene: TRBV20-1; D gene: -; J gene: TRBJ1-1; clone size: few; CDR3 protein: CSARDLGTTGTEAFF; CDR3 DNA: TGCAGTGCTAGAGATCTAGGGACAACTGGAACTGAAGCTTTCTTT
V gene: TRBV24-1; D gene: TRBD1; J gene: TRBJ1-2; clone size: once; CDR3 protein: CATRRTGSGGYTF; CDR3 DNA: TGTGCCACCAGGAGGACAGGGTCGGGTGGCTACACCTTC
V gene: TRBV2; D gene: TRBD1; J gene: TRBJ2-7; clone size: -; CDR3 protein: CASSEARGRKYF; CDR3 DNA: TGTGCCAGCAGTGAAGCGAGGGGGCGAAAGTACTTC
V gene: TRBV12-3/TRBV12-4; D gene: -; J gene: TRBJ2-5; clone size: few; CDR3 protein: CASTLRGEETQYF; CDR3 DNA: TGTGCCAGCACCTTGAGGGGGGAGGAGACCCAGTACTTC
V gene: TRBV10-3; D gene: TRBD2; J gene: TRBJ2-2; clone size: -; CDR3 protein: CAIRSGSETGELFF; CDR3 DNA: TGTGCCATCAGGAGCGGGAGTGAAACCGGGGAGCTGTTTTTT
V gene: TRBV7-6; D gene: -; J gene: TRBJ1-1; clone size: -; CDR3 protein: CASSSIQALNTEAFF; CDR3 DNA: TGTGCCAGCAGTTCCATACAGGCCTTGAACACTGAAGCTTTCTTT
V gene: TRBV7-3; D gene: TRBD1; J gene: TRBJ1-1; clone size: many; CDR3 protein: CASSPGQGNTEAFF; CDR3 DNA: TGTGCCAGCAGCCCAGGACAGGGGAACACTGAAGCTTTCTTT
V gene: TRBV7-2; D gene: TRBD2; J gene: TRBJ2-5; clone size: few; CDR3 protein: CASSLRAGGRETQYF; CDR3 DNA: TGTGCCAGCAGTCTTCGAGCGGGAGGACGAGAGACCCAGTACTTC
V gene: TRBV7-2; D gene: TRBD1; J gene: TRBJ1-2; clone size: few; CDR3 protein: CASSYTSGTGGSGYTF; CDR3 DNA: TGTGCCAGCAGCTACACTTCCGGGACAGGGGGCTCTGGCTACACCTTC
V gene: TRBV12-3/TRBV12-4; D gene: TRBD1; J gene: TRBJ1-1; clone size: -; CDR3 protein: CASSLEGQENTEAFF; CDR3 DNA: TGTGCCAGCAGTTTAGAGGGACAGGAGAACACTGAAGCTTTCTTT
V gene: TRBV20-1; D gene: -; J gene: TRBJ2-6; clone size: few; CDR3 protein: CSAPGRSAGANVLTF; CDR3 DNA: TGCAGTGCTCCCGGACGTTCTGCCGGGGCCAACGTCCTGACTTTC
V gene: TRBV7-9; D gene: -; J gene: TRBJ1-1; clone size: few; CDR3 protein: CASSPRAGEAFF; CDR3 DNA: TGTGCCAGCAGCCCCAGAGCGGGTGAAGCTTTCTTT
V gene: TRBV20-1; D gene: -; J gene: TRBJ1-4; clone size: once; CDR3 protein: CSAPGGKNEKLFF; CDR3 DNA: TGCAGTGCCCCGGGGGGCAAAAATGAAAAACTGTTTTTT
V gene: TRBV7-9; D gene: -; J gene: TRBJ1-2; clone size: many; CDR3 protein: CASSYHNSNYGYTF; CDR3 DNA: TGTGCCAGCAGCTATCACAACTCTAACTATGGCTACACCTTC
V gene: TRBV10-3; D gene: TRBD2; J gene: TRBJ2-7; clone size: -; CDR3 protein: CASSLWGRVYEQYF; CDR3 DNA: TGTGCCAGCAGTTTATGGGGGAGGGTCTACGAGCAGTACTTC
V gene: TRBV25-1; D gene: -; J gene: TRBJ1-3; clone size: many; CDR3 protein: CASSEWARAGNTIYF; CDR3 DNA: TGTGCCAGCAGTGAATGGGCCAGGGCCGGAAACACCATATATTTT
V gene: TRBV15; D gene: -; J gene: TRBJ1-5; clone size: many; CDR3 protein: CATSYSGTHRPQHF; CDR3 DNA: TGTGCCACCAGCTACTCCGGGACTCACCGGCCCCAGCATTTT
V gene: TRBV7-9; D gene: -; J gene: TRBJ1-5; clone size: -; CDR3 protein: CASSLAGHGNQPQHF; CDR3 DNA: TGTGCCAGCAGCTTAGCAGGGCATGGCAATCAGCCCCAGCATTTT
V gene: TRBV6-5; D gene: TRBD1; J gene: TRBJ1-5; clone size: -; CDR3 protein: CASSYGGQGDQPQHF; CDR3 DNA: TGTGCCAGCAGTTACGGGGGACAGGGGGATCAGCCCCAGCATTTT
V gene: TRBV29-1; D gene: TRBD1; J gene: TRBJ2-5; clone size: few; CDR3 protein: CSAGQGGGTQYF; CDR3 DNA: TGCAGCGCCGGACAGGGGGGAGGGACCCAGTACTTC
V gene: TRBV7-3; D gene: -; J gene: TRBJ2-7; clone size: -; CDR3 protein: CASSWRGHEQYF; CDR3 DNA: TGTGCCAGCAGCTGGCGGGGACACGAGCAGTACTTC
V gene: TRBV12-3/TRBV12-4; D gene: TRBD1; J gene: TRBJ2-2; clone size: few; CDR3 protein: CASSPQGSGTGELFF; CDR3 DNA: TGTGCCAGCAGTCCACAGGGGAGCGGCACCGGGGAGCTGTTTTTT
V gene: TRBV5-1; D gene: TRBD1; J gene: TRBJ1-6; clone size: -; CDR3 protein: CASSLATGIYNSPLHF; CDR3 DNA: TGCGCCAGCAGCTTAGCGACAGGGATTTATAATTCACCCCTCCACTTT
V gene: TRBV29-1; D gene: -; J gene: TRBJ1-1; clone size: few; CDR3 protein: CSVEGGWDTEAFF; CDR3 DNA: TGCAGCGTTGAGGGGGGATGGGACACTGAAGCTTTCTTT
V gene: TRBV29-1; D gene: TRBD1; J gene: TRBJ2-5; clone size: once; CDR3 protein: CSIEGQAKETQYF; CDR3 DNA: TGCAGCATTGAGGGACAGGCTAAAGAGACCCAGTACTTC
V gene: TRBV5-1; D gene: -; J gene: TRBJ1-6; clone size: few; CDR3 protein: CASSLQGQNSPLHF; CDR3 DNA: TGCGCCAGCAGCTTGCAGGGACAAAATTCACCCCTCCACTTT